This TCR beta chain was sequenced during a study of OX40 agonist ivuxolimab in advanced cancers. Looking at the study overall: People who had prior anti-PD-1, anti-PD-L1 or anti-CTLA-4 therapy could take part, and about 40% had some.

Method: immunoSEQ multiplex PCR; TCRdb's copy keeps in-frame clones and lacks some. Of roughly 64,000 clones listed, 84% are singletons. V was shortened by 6 bases and J by 7 bases, with 9 bases between the two germline ends. The CDR3 is 11 amino acids. In germline, CDR1 is LNHDA, CDR2 SQIVND (reference sequence). The chain combines TRBV19 with TRBJ1-2, with D unclear. The receptor comes from an adult with an advanced solid tumor such as melanoma, head and neck, liver or kidney cancer. Sequencing used CD4+ or CD8+ T cells sorted from blood, obtained in a trial of the OX40 agonist ivuxolimab. The CDR3 loop reads CASRSLGGYTF. The CDR3 coding sequence is TGTGCCAGTAGGTCTTTGGGTGGCTACACCTTC.